These T cell receptor beta chains were read from a single sample in a study of blood T cell repertoires in COVID-19. Using immunoSEQ multiplex PCR, the repertoire was profiled, and TCRdb retains in-frame clones only, with some absent. The table lists 150,000 to 200,000 clones, 80% to 90% of them singletons, with over 7% in the top ten. The specimen sequenced was peripheral blood. Receptor source: a man aged 50-60 years with active or convalescent COVID-19. CDR3s include the opening cysteine and the closing phenylalanine or tryptophan. A D gene is named only where the DNA matches it firmly. Size tells how often a clone was seen (once, few, many) or the class of an expanded clone, and some rows leave it out.

j_call,d_call,clone_size,v_call,cdr3_nt,cdr3_aa
TRBJ2-1,TRBD2,NA,TRBV4-2,TGTGCCAGCAGCCAAGAGCTAGCGGGAGGAAACAATGAGCAGTTCTTC,CASSQELAGGNNEQFF
TRBJ2-7,NA,NA,TRBV4-1,TGCGCCAGCAGCCAAGATCAGAGGTACGAGCAGTACTTC,CASSQDQRYEQYF
TRBJ1-6,TRBD1,NA,TRBV5-4,TGTGCCAGCAGCTTGGAACAGGGGGTGAATTCACCCCTCCACTTT,CASSLEQGVNSPLHF
TRBJ2-7,NA,NA,TRBV6-5,TGTGCCAGCGTCCTCGAGACGCAGAGGGTATACTTC,CASVLETQRVYF
TRBJ2-3,NA,NA,TRBV9,TGTGCCAGCAGCGTAGCAAGCGGACTTGGCGGAGATACGCAGTATTTT,CASSVASGLGGDTQYF
TRBJ1-1,NA,once,TRBV6-5,TGTGCCAGCAGCCTCAGATCCGTGAACACTGAAGCTTTCTTT,CASSLRSVNTEAFF
TRBJ2-7,TRBD1,NA,TRBV27,TGTGCCAGCAGTCCACTGACAGGGGTTTCCTACGAGCAGTACTTC,CASSPLTGVSYEQYF
TRBJ2-1,TRBD1,NA,TRBV2,TGTGCCAGCAGCAACGACAGGGGACGGTACAATGAGCAGTTCTTC,CASSNDRGRYNEQFF
TRBJ1-2,NA,NA,TRBV9,TGTGCCAGCAGCGTCGGTCTGCGCGGCTACACCTTC,CASSVGLRGYTF
TRBJ2-3,TRBD2,NA,TRBV10-3,TGTGCCATCAGTGAGTCCCCTAGCGGGGCCCGACATACGCAGTATTTT,CAISESPSGARHTQYF
TRBJ1-2,NA,NA,TRBV5-4,TGTGCCAGCAGCCTTAACCGGGGGGTGGGCTATGGCTACACCTTC,CASSLNRGVGYGYTF
TRBJ2-7,NA,NA,TRBV11-1,TGTGCCAGCAGCTTAGGGCAAACCTACGAGCAGTACTTC,CASSLGQTYEQYF
TRBJ2-2,NA,NA,TRBV5-4,TGTGCCAGCAGCTTGGATGGGAGAGACACCGGGGAGCTGTTTTTT,CASSLDGRDTGELFF